The 11 T cell receptor beta chains in this list originate from one sample, sequenced in a study of blood T cells in healthy people across ages. Primed by a sample-barcoded 5' primer and a J-beta primer mix, a second PCR proceeded for 7 to 11 cycles. TCRdb itself ran the 5' RACE reads through MiXCR, one entry per CDR3 protein. The sample holds hundreds of thousands of distinct CDR3 sequences; 32% are singletons and the top ten take 15%. The specimen sequenced was blood. These receptors originate from a woman older than 75 in good health.

This clonotype was counted a single time. The chain is built from TRBV11-2 and TRBJ2-7, with D perhaps TRBD2 (5 bases). V dropped 3 bases and J dropped 2 bases, with 14 bases sitting between them. Germline-derived CDR1 and CDR2 are SGHAT and FQNNGV. The CDR3 has 15 residues. DNA of the CDR3: TGTGCCAGCAGCTTGGCCGAGGGAGCGGCCTACGAGCAGTACTTC. Residues: CASSLAEGAAYEQYF. The full variable domain, in which reference TRBV11-2 and TRBJ2-7 provide the parts outside the CDR3, is EAGVAQSPRYKIIEKRQSVAFWCNPISGHATLYWYQQILGQGPKLLIQFQNNGVVDDSQLPKDRFSAERLKGVDSTLKIQPAKLEDSAVYLCASSLAEGAAYEQYFGPGTRLTVT.

Details on this clonotype: With a much larger clone just one base away, this may be a read error. This chain uses TRBV29-1 with TRBJ1-2, with D hard to call. The CDR3 has 11 amino acids. V was trimmed by 5 bases and J by 8 bases, leaving 12 bases between them. CDR1 is SQVTM and CDR2 is ANQGSEA in the germline V gene. The CDR3 nucleotides read TGCAGCGTTACACGGGGAGGGGGCTACACCTTC. Translated: CSVTRGGGYTF.

This clonotype was seen a handful of times. The J gene is TRBJ2-3, the V gene TRBV6-1; 7 nucleotides line up with TRBD1. The CDR3 contains 15 residues. CDR1 is MNHNS and CDR2 is SASEGT in the germline V gene. V was clipped by 5 bases and J by 0 bases; unmatched bases: 5. CDR3 nucleotides: TGTGCCAGCAGTTCGGACAGGACTAGCACAGATACGCAGTATTTT. This encodes CASSSDRTSTDTQYF.

The chain joins TRBV20-1 to TRBJ1-4; 11 bases fit TRBD1. The CDR3 contains 15 residues. Germline V gene sequence: CDR1 DFQATT, CDR2 SNEGSKA (reference sequence). V was clipped by 2 bases and J by 5 bases; unmatched bases: 4. The DNA for the CDR3 is TGCAGTGCTAGAAGGGGGACAGGGGGAAATGAAAAACTGTTTTTT. Translating gives CSARRGTGGNEKLFF.

This clonotype occurred a few times. CDR3 residues: CASSVLTDPTYEQYF. The CDR3, as DNA: TGTGCCAGCAGTGTGCTGACAGACCCCACGTACGAGCAGTACTTC. The rearrangement joins TRBV6-1 to TRBJ2-7, with D tentatively TRBD1 (5 bases). V was shortened by 4 bases and J by 4 bases, with 17 bases between the two germline ends. The germline gives CDR1 MNHNS, CDR2 SASEGT. There are 15 residues in the CDR3.

This clonotype was detected many times. The chain links TRBV5-5 to TRBJ2-1, with 10 bases identical to TRBD1. The CDR3 runs 15 residues. Trimming at V came to 6 bases and at J to 10 bases, leaving 13 bases not matched to a gene. Germline V CDR1 and CDR2: SGHKS, YYEKEE (reference sequence). The CDR3 region is CASTKRDRGEGEQFF. CDR3 sequence (DNA): TGTGCCAGCACCAAACGGGACAGGGGCGAGGGGGAGCAGTTCTTC.

To note about this clonotype: It may be a read error: a sequence one base away is much more abundant. The chain couples TRBV20-1 to TRBJ2-1; TRBD1 or TRBD2 may be the D gene (6 bases each). The last part of the DNA fits TRBJ2-7 better; the J call may be wrong. CDR1 DFQATT and CDR2 SNEGSKA come from the germline V gene (reference sequence). The CDR3 is made up of 15 amino acids. The chain's CDR3 is CSARGSTGAYNEQYF. The CDR3 coding sequence is TGCAGTGCTAGAGGGTCGACGGGGGCCTACAATGAGCAGTACTTC.

This clonotype was detected ten times or more. The J gene is TRBJ2-7, the V gene TRBV3-1; D is possibly TRBD1 (5 bases). CDR1 and CDR2 (germline): LGHDT, YNNKEL (reference sequence). Trimming pared 7 bases from V and 3 bases from J, leaving 16 bases between. The CDR3 totals 14 residues. In nucleotides, the CDR3 is TGTGCCAGCACCCTAGGTGGGGCTAACTACGAGCAGTACTTC. This codes for CASTLGGANYEQYF.

This chain uses TRBV12-3 or TRBV12-4 with TRBJ1-1, with D possibly TRBD1 on 5 matching bases. The CDR3 is made up of 14 amino acids. V lost 5 bases and J lost 4, with 14 bases in between. The CDR3 DNA reads TGTGCCAGCAGTCCTATGCAGGGTAGCACTGAAGCTTTCTTT. Translation: CASSPMQGSTEAFF.

About this clonotype: A much larger clone lies one base from this, so it may be a read error. The genes are TRBV5-1 and TRBJ2-7; D is possibly TRBD2 (6 bases). The CDR3 is 15 amino acids. Germline CDR1 and CDR2: SGHRS and YFSETQ. The V end was cut by 4 bases, the J end by 3 bases, with 17 bases between. The CDR3 here is CASSPGTLQGYEQYF. CDR3 sequence (DNA): TGCGCCAGCAGCCCCGGGACTCTCCAAGGCTACGAGCAGTACTTC. Based on the CDR3 plus reference TRBV5-1 and TRBJ2-7, the full variable domain is KAGVTQTPRYLIKTRGQQVTLSCSPISGHRSVSWYQQTPGQGLQFLFEYFSETQRNKGNFPGRFSGRQFSNSRSEMNVSTLELGDSALYLCASSPGTLQGYEQYFGPGTRLTVT.

In its sample, this clonotype was seen once. Here the CDR3 reads CASKRRGGDNEQFF. In DNA, the CDR3 is TGTGCCAGCAAACGTCGGGGGGGCGACAATGAGCAGTTCTTC. The V call is TRBV18, the J call TRBJ2-1, with 8 bases matching TRBD2. The germline CDR1 and CDR2 sequences are KGHSH and LQKENI. With V trimmed by 8 bases and J by 5 bases, 8 bases remained unmatched. The CDR3 has 14 residues.